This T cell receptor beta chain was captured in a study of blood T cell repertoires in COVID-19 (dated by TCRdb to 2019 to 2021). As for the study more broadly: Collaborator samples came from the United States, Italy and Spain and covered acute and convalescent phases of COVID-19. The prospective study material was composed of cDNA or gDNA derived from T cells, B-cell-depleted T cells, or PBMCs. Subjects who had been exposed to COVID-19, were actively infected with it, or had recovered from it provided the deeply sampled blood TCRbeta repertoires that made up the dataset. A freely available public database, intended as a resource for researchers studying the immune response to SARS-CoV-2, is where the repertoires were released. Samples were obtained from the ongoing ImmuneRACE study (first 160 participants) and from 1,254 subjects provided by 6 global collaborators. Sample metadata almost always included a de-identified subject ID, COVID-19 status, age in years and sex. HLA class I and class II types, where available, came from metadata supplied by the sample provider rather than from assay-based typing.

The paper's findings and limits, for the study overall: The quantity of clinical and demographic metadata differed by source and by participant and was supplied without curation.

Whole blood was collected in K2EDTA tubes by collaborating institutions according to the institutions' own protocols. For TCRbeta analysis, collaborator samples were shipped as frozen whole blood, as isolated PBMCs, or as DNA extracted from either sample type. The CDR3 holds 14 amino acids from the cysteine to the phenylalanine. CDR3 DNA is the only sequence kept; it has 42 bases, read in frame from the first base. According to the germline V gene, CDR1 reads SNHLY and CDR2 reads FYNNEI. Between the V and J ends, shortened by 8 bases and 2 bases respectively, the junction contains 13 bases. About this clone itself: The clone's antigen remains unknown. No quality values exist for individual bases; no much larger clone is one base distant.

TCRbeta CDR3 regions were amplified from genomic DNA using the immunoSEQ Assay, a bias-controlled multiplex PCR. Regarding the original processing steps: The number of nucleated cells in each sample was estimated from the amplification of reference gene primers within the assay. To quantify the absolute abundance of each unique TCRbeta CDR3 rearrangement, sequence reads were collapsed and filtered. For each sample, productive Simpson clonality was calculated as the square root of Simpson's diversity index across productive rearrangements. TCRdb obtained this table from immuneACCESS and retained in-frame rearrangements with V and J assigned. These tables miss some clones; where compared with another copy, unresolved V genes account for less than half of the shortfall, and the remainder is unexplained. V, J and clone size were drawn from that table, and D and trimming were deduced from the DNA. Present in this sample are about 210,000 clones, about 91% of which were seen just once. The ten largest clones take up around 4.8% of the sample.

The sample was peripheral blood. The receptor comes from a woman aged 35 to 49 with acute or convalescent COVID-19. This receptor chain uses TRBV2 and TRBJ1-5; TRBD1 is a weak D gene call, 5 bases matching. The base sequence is TGTGCCAGCCTTAGGGGTAAGGGCAATCAGCCCCAGCATTTT. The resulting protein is CASLRGKGNQPQHF.